A selection of T cell receptor beta chains follows, all from one sample in a study of blood T cells in healthy people across ages. TCRdb re-called the 5' RACE reads with MiXCR, one entry per CDR3 protein. The sample carries about 590,000 distinct CDR3 sequences, roughly 31% recorded once. The sequencing input was blood. These receptors were taken from an elderly woman in good health. The CDR3 runs from the conserved cysteine through the conserved F or W. D genes are given only for firm matches. Rows may omit the clone size; those that give it use once, few, many or a size class.

v_call	clone_size	j_call	d_call	cdr3_aa	cdr3_nt
TRBV6-6	few	TRBJ1-5	-	CASRPSDRGNQPQHF	TGTGCCAGCAGACCCTCGGACCGGGGCAATCAGCCCCAGCATTTT
TRBV20-1	many	TRBJ2-1	TRBD2	CSARGPPLAGGDNEQFF	TGCAGTGCTAGAGGGCCCCCACTAGCGGGGGGGGACAATGAGCAGTTCTTC
TRBV30	few	TRBJ1-1	-	CAWSVHGGSNTEAFF	TGTGCCTGGAGTGTACATGGGGGGTCTAACACTGAAGCTTTCTTT
TRBV10-3	-	TRBJ1-1	-	CAISLDTDTEAFF	TGTGCCATCAGTCTTGACACAGACACTGAAGCTTTCTTT
TRBV20-1	-	TRBJ1-1	TRBD1	CSAKDRGRGTEAFF	TGCAGTGCTAAGGACAGGGGGCGAGGCACTGAAGCTTTCTTT
TRBV4-1	-	TRBJ2-7	-	CASSQIGESYEQYF	TGCGCCAGCAGCCAAATCGGGGAGTCCTACGAGCAGTACTTC
TRBV20-1	few	TRBJ2-4	TRBD2	CSASSGLAGGRAKNIQYF	TGCAGTGCTAGTTCCGGGCTAGCGGGGGGACGAGCCAAAAACATTCAGTACTTC
TRBV20-1	medium-sized	TRBJ2-5	-	CSAPASASQETQYF	TGCAGTGCTCCAGCTTCGGCCTCACAAGAGACCCAGTACTTC
TRBV4-2	many	TRBJ1-2	TRBD1	CASSQEAQGARGGYTF	TGTGCCAGCAGCCAGGAGGCCCAGGGGGCGCGAGGTGGCTACACCTTC
TRBV20-1	many	TRBJ2-7	TRBD2	CSARDGGGAEEQYF	TGCAGTGCTAGAGATGGCGGGGGGGCGGAGGAGCAGTACTTC
TRBV30	few	TRBJ1-2	-	CAWSVREGYTF	TGTGCCTGGAGTGTACGCGAAGGCTACACCTTC
TRBV9	many	TRBJ2-3	TRBD2	CASSVVAGADTQYF	TGTGCCAGCAGCGTAGTGGCGGGGGCAGATACGCAGTATTTT
TRBV20-1	-	TRBJ1-5	-	CSAVPGDQPQHF	TGCAGTGCGGTTCCCGGGGATCAGCCCCAGCATTTT
TRBV6-1	many	TRBJ2-5	-	CASSSIWGTQETQYF	TGTGCCAGCAGTTCAATTTGGGGGACTCAGGAGACCCAGTACTTC
TRBV5-6	few	TRBJ1-2	-	CASSLGQVDGCTF	TGTGCCAGCAGCTTGGGACAGGTCGATGGCTGCACCTTC
TRBV20-1	many	TRBJ2-1	TRBD2	CSARRASGRDEQFF	TGCAGTGCTAGACGGGCTAGCGGCCGGGATGAGCAGTTCTTC
TRBV20-1	many	TRBJ1-1	-	CSARLSRTVTEAFF	TGCAGTGCTAGACTGAGTCGGACGGTTACTGAAGCTTTCTTT
TRBV5-1	many	TRBJ2-5	-	CASSLDNRLTQYF	TGCGCCAGCAGCTTGGACAACCGTCTAACCCAGTACTTC
TRBV14	many	TRBJ2-1	-	CASSQARGRSGEQFF	TGTGCCAGCAGCCAAGCGAGGGGCAGGTCAGGCGAGCAGTTCTTC
TRBV5-1	many	TRBJ1-1	TRBD1	CASSSRTGGGGTEAFF	TGCGCCAGCAGCTCCCGGACAGGGGGAGGCGGCACTGAAGCTTTCTTT
TRBV7-8	many	TRBJ2-1	-	CASVGYNEQFF	TGTGCCAGCGTCGGCTACAATGAGCAGTTCTTC
TRBV15	-	TRBJ1-2	-	CATSRGRSGFGYGYTF	TGTGCCACCAGCAGAGGACGATCGGGATTTGGCTATGGCTACACCTTC
TRBV10-3	many	TRBJ1-4	-	CAISESRGANEKLFF	TGTGCCATCAGTGAGTCGAGAGGGGCTAACGAAAAACTGTTTTTT
TRBV4-3	many	TRBJ1-2	-	CASSQVAGAGGYTF	TGCGCCAGCAGCCAAGTAGCTGGGGCGGGTGGCTACACCTTC
TRBV14	-	TRBJ2-3	-	CASSQGISPSRDTQYF	TGTGCCAGCAGCCAGGGTATCTCTCCGAGCAGAGATACGCAGTATTTT
TRBV11-1	-	TRBJ2-2	TRBD1	CTSSLFRDSGTGELFF	TGTACCAGCAGCTTATTTCGGGACAGTGGTACCGGGGAGCTGTTTTTT
TRBV7-6	many	TRBJ1-2	TRBD1	CASSLDRDSGYTF	TGTGCCAGCAGCCTCGACAGGGACTCTGGCTACACCTTC
TRBV4-1	many	TRBJ1-2	-	CASSQAEPNGYTF	TGCGCCAGCAGCCAAGCGGAGCCGAACGGCTACACCTTC
TRBV7-3	many	TRBJ2-1	-	CASSLGRSEQFF	TGTGCCAGCAGCTTAGGGCGGAGTGAGCAGTTCTTC
TRBV7-2	-	TRBJ1-2	-	CASSPQSQGGYGYTF	TGTGCCAGCAGCCCCCAATCACAGGGTGGCTATGGCTACACCTTC
TRBV6-1	many	TRBJ2-3	-	CASRAVDTQYF	TGTGCCAGCAGGGCCGTTGATACGCAGTATTTT
TRBV29-1	-	TRBJ2-7	-	CSVEDLLGREQYF	TGCAGCGTTGAAGATCTTTTGGGGCGCGAGCAGTACTTC
TRBV28	few	TRBJ1-2	TRBD1	CASSLPGQRTYGYTF	TGTGCCAGCAGTTTACCGGGACAGCGTACCTATGGCTACACCTTC
TRBV29-1	many	TRBJ2-1	TRBD1	CSVSQGARNEQFF	TGCAGCGTATCTCAGGGGGCGCGAAATGAGCAGTTCTTC
TRBV7-2	many	TRBJ1-1	TRBD1	CASSRGPNTEAFF	TGTGCCAGCAGCAGGGGGCCGAACACTGAAGCTTTCTTT
TRBV7-9	-	TRBJ2-3	-	CASSPRESTDTQYF	TGTGCCAGCAGCCCCCGCGAGAGCACAGATACGCAGTATTTT
TRBV25-1	few	TRBJ1-6	-	CASSEGVSYNSPLHF	TGTGCCAGCAGTGAAGGGGTTTCTTATAATTCACCCCTCCACTTT
TRBV7-9	many	TRBJ1-2	-	CASSLASGGGYTF	TGTGCCAGCAGCTTAGCCTCGGGGGGCGGCTACACCTTC
TRBV7-2	-	TRBJ1-2	TRBD1	CASSLARGRLYGYTF	TGTGCCAGCAGCTTAGCTAGGGGGCGTCTCTATGGCTACACCTTC
TRBV9	many	TRBJ2-1	TRBD2	CASSVGVAGYNEQFF	TGTGCCAGCAGCGTAGGGGTAGCGGGGTACAATGAGCAGTTCTTC
TRBV28	few	TRBJ1-1	-	CASIWGGGAEAFF	TGTGCCAGCATCTGGGGGGGCGGCGCAGAAGCTTTCTTT
TRBV12-3/TRBV12-4	-	TRBJ1-2	-	CASSRRRQGRDGYTF	TGTGCCAGCAGCCGAAGGCGGCAGGGGCGCGATGGCTACACCTTC
TRBV7-2	-	TRBJ2-4	-	CASSLGGQGTHIRYF	TGTGCCAGCAGCTTAGGAGGCCAGGGGACCCACATTCGGTACTTC
TRBV7-9	many	TRBJ2-5	TRBD2	CASSGLAGVQETQYF	TGTGCCAGCAGCGGTCTAGCGGGGGTACAAGAGACCCAGTACTTC
TRBV5-8	few	TRBJ2-4	TRBD2	CASSLEGTSGGAPKNIQYF	TGTGCCAGCAGCTTGGAGGGGACTAGCGGGGGGGCGCCCAAAAACATTCAGTACTTC
TRBV6-6	-	TRBJ1-5	-	CASSYIQDQPQHF	TGTGCCAGCAGTTATATACAGGATCAGCCCCAGCATTTT
TRBV6-2/TRBV6-3	many	TRBJ2-3	TRBD1	CASSRLTGGRTDTQYF	TGTGCCAGCAGTCGACTAACAGGGGGACGCACAGATACGCAGTATTTT
TRBV14	many	TRBJ1-6	-	CASSQRTANSPLHF	TGTGCCAGCAGCCAGCGCACGGCAAATTCACCCCTCCACTTT
TRBV20-1	many	TRBJ2-1	-	CSAGSYYNEQFF	TGCAGTGCTGGCAGCTACTACAATGAGCAGTTCTTC
TRBV20-1	-	TRBJ2-4	TRBD1	CSATIGQGARDEQYF	TGCAGTGCTACCATCGGACAGGGGGCGAGGGATGAGCAGTACTTC
TRBV3-1	-	TRBJ2-7	-	CASRGGRGPFYEQYF	TGTGCCAGCAGGGGGGGCAGGGGCCCCTTCTACGAGCAGTACTTC
TRBV20-1	many	TRBJ2-7	-	CSVAGKHEQYF	TGCAGTGTTGCCGGGAAACACGAGCAGTACTTC
TRBV7-3	once	TRBJ2-2	-	CAGSLWSRGDGELFF	TGTGCCGGCAGCTTATGGTCCAGGGGGGACGGGGAGCTGTTTTTT
TRBV9	many	TRBJ2-5	TRBD2	CASTGRGMAQETQYF	TGTGCCAGCACGGGGAGGGGAATGGCACAAGAGACCCAGTACTTC